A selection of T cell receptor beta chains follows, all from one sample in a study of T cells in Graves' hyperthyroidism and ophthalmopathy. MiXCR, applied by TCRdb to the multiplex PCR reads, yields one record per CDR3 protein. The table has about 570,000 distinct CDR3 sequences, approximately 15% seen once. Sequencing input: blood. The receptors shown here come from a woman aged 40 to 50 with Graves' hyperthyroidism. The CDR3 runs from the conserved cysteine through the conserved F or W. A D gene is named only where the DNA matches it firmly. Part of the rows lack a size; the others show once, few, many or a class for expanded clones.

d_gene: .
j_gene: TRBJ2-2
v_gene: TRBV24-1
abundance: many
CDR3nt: TGTGCCACCAGTGGGGCAGGTGGCGCCAACCGGCAGCTGTTTTTT
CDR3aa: CATSGAGGANRQLFF

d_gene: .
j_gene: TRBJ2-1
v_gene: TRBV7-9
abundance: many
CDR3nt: TGTGCCAGCAGCCCCGACAGGATTTTGGACAATGAGCAGTTCTTC
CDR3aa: CASSPDRILDNEQFF

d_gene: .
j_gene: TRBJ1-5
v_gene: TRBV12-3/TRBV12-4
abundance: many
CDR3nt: TGTGCCAGCGACGCGGGGGGCGCGGCCCAGCCCCAGCATTTT
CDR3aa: CASDAGGAAQPQHF

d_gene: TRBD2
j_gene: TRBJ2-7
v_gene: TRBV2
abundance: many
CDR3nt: TGTGCCAGCAGTGAAGCAGGTCCCGGGGGGGAGCAGTACTTC
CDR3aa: CASSEAGPGGEQYF

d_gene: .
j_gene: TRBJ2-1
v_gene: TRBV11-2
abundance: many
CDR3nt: TGTGCCAGCAGCCCGACGTCTTGGGAATCCGATGAGCAGTTCTTC
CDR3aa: CASSPTSWESDEQFF

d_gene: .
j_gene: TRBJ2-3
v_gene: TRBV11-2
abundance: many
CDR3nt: TGTGCCAGCAGCCCGGGGTCAGATACGCAGTATTTT
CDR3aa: CASSPGSDTQYF

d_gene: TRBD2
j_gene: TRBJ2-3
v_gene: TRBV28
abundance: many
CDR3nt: TGTGCCAGCAGTTTATTAGCGGGGAGCACAGATACGCAGTATTTT
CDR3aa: CASSLLAGSTDTQYF

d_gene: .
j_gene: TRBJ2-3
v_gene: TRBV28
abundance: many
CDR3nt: TGTGCCAGCACTGAGTTAACAGACACGGATACGCAGTATTTT
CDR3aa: CASTELTDTDTQYF

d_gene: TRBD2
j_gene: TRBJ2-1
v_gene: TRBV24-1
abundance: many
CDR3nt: TGTGCCACCAGAGGACTAGCGGGAGGGAATGAGCAGTTCTTC
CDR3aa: CATRGLAGGNEQFF

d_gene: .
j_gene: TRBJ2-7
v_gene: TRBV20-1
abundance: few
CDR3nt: TGCAGTGCTATTCTACAGCTTTCCTACGAGCAGTACTTC
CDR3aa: CSAILQLSYEQYF

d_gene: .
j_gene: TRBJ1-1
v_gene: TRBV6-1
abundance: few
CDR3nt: TGTGCCAGCAGCCTCCTAAGACAGAACACTGAAGCTTTCTTT
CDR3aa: CASSLLRQNTEAFF

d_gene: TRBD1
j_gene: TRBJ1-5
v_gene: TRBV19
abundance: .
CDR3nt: TGTGCCAGTAGTTTAGGACAGGGATGGCCCCAGCATTTT
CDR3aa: CASSLGQGWPQHF

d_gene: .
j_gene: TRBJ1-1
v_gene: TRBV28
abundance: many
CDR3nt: TGTGCCAGCAGTTTACAAGATTCAGCTTTCTTT
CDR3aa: CASSLQDSAFF

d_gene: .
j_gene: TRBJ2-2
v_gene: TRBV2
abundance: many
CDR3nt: TGTGCCAGCAGTGAAATTACCGGGGAGCTGTTTTTT
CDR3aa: CASSEITGELFF

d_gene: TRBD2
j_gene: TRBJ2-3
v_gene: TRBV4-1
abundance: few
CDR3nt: TGCGCCAGCAGCCAAGATGGCGGGAGTGATACGCAGTATTTT
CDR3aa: CASSQDGGSDTQYF

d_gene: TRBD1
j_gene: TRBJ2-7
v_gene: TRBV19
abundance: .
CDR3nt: TGTGCCAGTAGTTTACCGGGACAGGCAATCTACGAGCAGTACTTC
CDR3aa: CASSLPGQAIYEQYF

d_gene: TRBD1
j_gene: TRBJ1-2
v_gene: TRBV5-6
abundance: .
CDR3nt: TGTGCCAGCAGCTTGGCCGGACAGGGTCCCTTTACTAACTATGGCTACACCTTC
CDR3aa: CASSLAGQGPFTNYGYTF

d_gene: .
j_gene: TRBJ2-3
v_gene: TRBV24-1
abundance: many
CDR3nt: TGTGCCACCGCAGGGGGGGAACAAGATACGCAGTATTTT
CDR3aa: CATAGGEQDTQYF

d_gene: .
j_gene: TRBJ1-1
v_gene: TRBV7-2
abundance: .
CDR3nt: TGTGCCAGCAGCTTAACCATTTTGAACACTGAAGCTTTCTTT
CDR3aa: CASSLTILNTEAFF

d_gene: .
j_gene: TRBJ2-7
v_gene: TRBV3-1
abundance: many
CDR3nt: TGTGCCAGCAGCCAGGACGAGTTCTACGAGCAGTACTTC
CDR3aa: CASSQDEFYEQYF

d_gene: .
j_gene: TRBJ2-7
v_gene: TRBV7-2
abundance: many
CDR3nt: TGTGCCAGCAGCTCGGACATTTCCCCCTCCTACGAGCAGTACTTC
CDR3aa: CASSSDISPSYEQYF

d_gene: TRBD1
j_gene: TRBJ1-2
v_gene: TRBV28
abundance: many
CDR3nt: TGTGCCAGCAGTTTATCAAGAGGGGGCGGCTATGGCTACACCTTC
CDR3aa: CASSLSRGGGYGYTF

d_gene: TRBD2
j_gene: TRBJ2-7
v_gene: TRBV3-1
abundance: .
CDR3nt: TGTGCCAGCAGCCTTGAGCGGGGCGCCTGCGAGCAGTACTTC
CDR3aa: CASSLERGACEQYF

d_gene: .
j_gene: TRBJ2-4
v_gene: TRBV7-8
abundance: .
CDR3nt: TGTGCCAGCAGCTACGAAGAGAGGGCCAAAAACATTCAGTACTTC
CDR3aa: CASSYEERAKNIQYF

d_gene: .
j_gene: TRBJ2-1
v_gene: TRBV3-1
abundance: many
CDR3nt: TGTGCCAGCAGCCAAGATTTAAGGTTAAGCGGAAATGAGCAGTTCTTC
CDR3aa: CASSQDLRLSGNEQFF

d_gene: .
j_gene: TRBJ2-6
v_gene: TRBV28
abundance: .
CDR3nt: TGTGCCAGCAGTCAAACTTCCCCGGGACGGTCCAACGTCCTGACTTTC
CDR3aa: CASSQTSPGRSNVLTF

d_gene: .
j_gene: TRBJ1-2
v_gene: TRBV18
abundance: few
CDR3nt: TGTGCCAGCTCACCCAGGGACAAGGGAGACCCTAACTATGGCTACACCTTC
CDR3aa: CASSPRDKGDPNYGYTF

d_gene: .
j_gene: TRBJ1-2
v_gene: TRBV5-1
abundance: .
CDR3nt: TGCGCCAGCAGCGCGGACCCGGGTCAAGGGGGTGGCTACACCTTC
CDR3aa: CASSADPGQGGGYTF

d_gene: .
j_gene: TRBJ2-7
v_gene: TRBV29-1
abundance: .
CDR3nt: TGCAGCGTTGAAGACTTGCGGGATGAGCAGTACTTC
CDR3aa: CSVEDLRDEQYF

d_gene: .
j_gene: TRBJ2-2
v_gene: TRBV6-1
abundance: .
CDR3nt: TGTGCCAGCAATGAAGTGGCCCCCGGGGAGCTGTTTTTT
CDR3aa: CASNEVAPGELFF

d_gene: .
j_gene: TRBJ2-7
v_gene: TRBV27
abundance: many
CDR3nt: TGTGCCAGCAGTCCCAGGAGGGGGAGGGACGAGCAGTACTTC
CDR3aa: CASSPRRGRDEQYF

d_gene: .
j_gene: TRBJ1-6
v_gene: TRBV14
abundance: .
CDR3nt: TGTGCCAGCAGCTACAGACAGCCAAATTCACCCCTCCACTTT
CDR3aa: CASSYRQPNSPLHF

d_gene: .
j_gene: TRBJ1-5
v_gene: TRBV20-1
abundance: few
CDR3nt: TGCAGTGCTAGAGATGCGCAGGCAAAACAGCCCCAGCATTTT
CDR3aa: CSARDAQAKQPQHF

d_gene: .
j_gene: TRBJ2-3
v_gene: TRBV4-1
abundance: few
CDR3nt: TGCGCCAGCAGCCAAGACCCCTCAAGCACAGATACGCAGTATTTT
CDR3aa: CASSQDPSSTDTQYF